These 8 T cell receptor beta chains originate from one sample sequenced in a study of blood T cell repertoires in COVID-19. Repertoires were generated with immunoSEQ multiplex PCR, while TCRdb's copy carries only in-frame clones and drops some. The sample has approximately 90,000 clones, 70% to 90% seen once. Input material: peripheral blood. These receptors were taken from a human donor in a cohort sampled during active COVID-19.

V is TRBV7-9 and J is TRBJ2-6; 12 nucleotides agree with TRBD1. The CDR3 consists of 19 residues. V was clipped by 5 bases and J by 1 base; unmatched bases: 9. Germline CDR1 is SEHNR and CDR2 is FQNEAQ (reference sequence). Here the CDR3 reads CASSTAGTGGSSGANVLTF. CDR3 DNA: TGTGCCAGCAGCACGGCCGGGACAGGGGGCTCGTCTGGGGCCAACGTCCTGACTTTC.

The chain combines TRBV7-8 with TRBJ2-7, with D maybe TRBD2 (5 bases). With 2 bases removed from V and 2 bases from J, the gap between germline ends came to 10 bases. Germline loops: CDR1 SGHVS, CDR2 FQNEAQ. CDR3 size: 14 residues. CDR3 sequence: CASSLNARAYEQYF. As DNA, the CDR3 is TGTGCCAGCAGCTTAAATGCGCGGGCCTACGAGCAGTACTTC.

This clone has only a few counts. The chain uses TRBV7-9 and TRBJ1-5; possibly TRBD1 for D (5 bases). V was pared by 5 bases and J by 3 bases, with 20 bases between. This CDR3 region has 17 residues. CDR1 and CDR2 from the germline V gene are SEHNR and FQNEAQ (reference sequence). CDR3 amino acids: CASSDLGGAINNQPQHF. The CDR3 DNA reads TGTGCCAGCAGCGATCTGGGAGGGGCGATTAACAATCAGCCCCAGCATTTT.

This clone was seen once. The V gene is TRBV19, the J gene TRBJ2-7; possibly TRBD2 for D (6 bases). V was cut by 5 bases and J by 2 bases, with 16 bases left in between. CDR1 and CDR2 from the germline V gene are LNHDA and SQIVND (reference sequence). This CDR3 spans 15 amino acids. The CDR3 is CASSRDSLDPYEQYF. CDR3 nucleotides: TGTGCCAGTAGTCGGGACTCCCTCGATCCCTACGAGCAGTACTTC.

V is TRBV11-2 and J is TRBJ2-1; D is unclear. Deletions cut 3 bases from V and 6 bases from J, with 9 bases between. The CDR3 contains 13 residues. Germline CDR1 is SGHAT and CDR2 is FQNNGV. Here the CDR3 reads CASSFSTANEQFF. CDR3 sequence (DNA): TGTGCCAGCAGCTTTTCCACAGCCAATGAGCAGTTCTTC.

The V gene is TRBV12-3 or TRBV12-4, the J gene TRBJ2-7; TRBD1 aligns across 7 bases. The V and J ends lost 4 bases and 4 bases, in that order; junction bases with no gene match: 4. This CDR3 is built from 13 residues. CDR3 loop: CASSWDSNYEQYF. In nucleotides, the CDR3 is TGTGCCAGCAGTTGGGACAGCAATTACGAGCAGTACTTC.

The chain couples TRBV7-9 to TRBJ2-7, with TRBD2 matching 7 bases. Germline V lookup: CDR1 SEHNR, CDR2 FQNEAQ (reference sequence). V lost 2 bases to trimming and J lost 4 bases; unmatched junction nucleotides: 5. This CDR3 is built from 14 residues. The CDR3 DNA is TGTGCCAGCAGCTTAAGCCCCGGGGGGTACGAGCAGTACTTC. Its protein product is CASSLSPGGYEQYF.

This clone has only one observation. This chain uses TRBV5-1 with TRBJ1-2, with D uncertain. The CDR3 totals 12 residues. Trimming took off 3 bases at V and 4 bases at J, with 7 bases between the two ends. Germline V gives CDR1 SGHRS, CDR2 YFSETQ. CDR3 sequence: CASSSQAYGYTF. CDR3 nucleotide sequence: TGCGCCAGCAGCTCTCAGGCCTATGGCTACACCTTC.